The 8 T cell receptor beta chains in this list originate from one sample, sequenced in a study of shared clonotypes between healthy human individuals. The method was immunoSEQ multiplex PCR; TCRdb's version includes in-frame clones alone and lacks a portion of them. The table lists under 650,000 clones, 90% to 97% of them singletons. The source material was naive CD4+ T cells sorted from blood. Documented subset: CD45RA+ positively selected. The receptors were sampled from a woman aged 25 to 39 in good health.

The CDR3 region is CASRQTGTYEQYF. In nucleotides, the CDR3 is TGTGCCAGTCGACAGACAGGTACCTACGAGCAGTACTTC. This chain connects TRBV19 to TRBJ2-7, with TRBD1 as a possible D gene (6 bases). Between the trimmed V and J ends, which lost 8 bases and 2 bases, there was a span of 13 bases. Germline CDR1 is LNHDA and CDR2 is SQIVND (reference sequence). CDR3 size: 13 residues.

This chain joins TRBV4-1 and TRBJ2-4; 8 positions agree with TRBD1. CDR3 length equals 18 residues. V shed 0 bases and J 0 bases; nucleotides not matched to a gene: 7. Germline CDR1 MGHRA, CDR2 YSYEKL. CDR3 nucleotide sequence: TGCGCCAGCAGCCAAGATTGGGACAGGAACCTAGCCAAAAACATTCAGTACTTC. It specifies CASSQDWDRNLAKNIQYF.

A single count supports this clone. This chain uses TRBV7-2 with TRBJ1-5, with 8 bases aligning to TRBD1. Germline-derived CDR1 and CDR2 are SGHTA and FQGNSA. This CDR3 has 14 amino acids. V lost 5 bases and J lost 7; bases outside the gene matches: 7. For the CDR3, the DNA is TGTGCCAGCAGCCCAACAGGGGGGGGACAGCCCCAGCATTTT. Translated: CASSPTGGGQPQHF.

This chain links TRBV2 with TRBJ2-2, with 7 nucleotides matching TRBD2. CDR1 is SNHLY and CDR2 is FYNNEI in the germline V gene. CDR3 length equals 14 residues. V trimming: 5 bases; J trimming: 6 bases; junction bases outside the gene matches: 6. The CDR3: CASSWRETAGELFF. CDR3 nucleotide sequence: TGTGCCAGCAGTTGGCGGGAGACGGCCGGGGAGCTGTTTTTT.

The CDR3: CASSVSGLAGVETQYF. In nucleotides, the CDR3 is TGTGCCAGCAGCGTATCCGGACTAGCGGGAGTAGAGACCCAGTACTTC. The rearrangement links TRBV9 to TRBJ2-5, with 13 bases lining up with TRBD2. With 1 base clipped from V and 4 bases from J, the junction kept 4 bases outside the gene matches. This CDR3 region has 16 residues. The germline gives CDR1 SGDLS, CDR2 YYNGEE.

The chain employs TRBV6-1 and TRBJ2-1; D is perhaps TRBD2 (6 bases). V lost 11 bases to trimming and J lost 2 bases, with 16 bases between them. Germline CDR1 MNHNS, CDR2 SASEGT. The CDR3 spans 14 residues. CDR3 region: CACPGSATYNEQFF. The DNA of the CDR3 is TGTGCCTGCCCCGGGAGTGCAACCTACAATGAGCAGTTCTTC.

This rearrangement joins TRBV28 to TRBJ2-1; no reliable D call. The CDR3 consists of 12 residues. Germline values: CDR1 MDHEN, CDR2 SYDVKM. V was pared by 7 bases and J by 6 bases, with 10 bases between. CDR3 nucleotides: TGTGCCAGCACTCCGGAACGCAATGAGCAGTTCTTC. Amino acid sequence: CASTPERNEQFF.

This chain joins TRBV5-8 and TRBJ2-1; 9 bases agree with TRBD2. CDR3 length: 15 residues. CDR1 and CDR2 (germline): SGHTS, YDEGEE. V shed 3 bases, J shed 2 bases, and the junction held 3 bases outside the gene matches. The DNA of the CDR3 is TGTGCCAGCAGCTCCGGGACTAGCACCTACAATGAGCAGTTCTTC. Translation: CASSSGTSTYNEQFF.